The sequence of this TCR beta chain was determined in a study of T cell changes during pregnancy in multiple sclerosis. Between the trimmed V and J ends, which lost 5 bases and 2 bases, there was a span of 16 bases. The V gene's germline CDR1 is SGHTA and CDR2 FQGNSA. The CDR3 consists of 15 residues. Libraries were prepared by immunoSEQ multiplex PCR; TCRdb keeps only in-frame clonotypes and omits some of them. The sample includes roughly 41,000 clones, approximately 94% of them seen just once. This TCR came from a female donor with multiple sclerosis, enrolled in a pregnancy study. J is TRBJ2-7 and V is TRBV7-2; maybe TRBD1 (5 bases). The sequencing used peripheral blood, collected in the third trimester of pregnancy. The CDR3 coding sequence is TGTGCCAGCAGCCGAGACCATCAGGGTCCCTACGAGCAGTACTTC. It codes for CASSRDHQGPYEQYF.